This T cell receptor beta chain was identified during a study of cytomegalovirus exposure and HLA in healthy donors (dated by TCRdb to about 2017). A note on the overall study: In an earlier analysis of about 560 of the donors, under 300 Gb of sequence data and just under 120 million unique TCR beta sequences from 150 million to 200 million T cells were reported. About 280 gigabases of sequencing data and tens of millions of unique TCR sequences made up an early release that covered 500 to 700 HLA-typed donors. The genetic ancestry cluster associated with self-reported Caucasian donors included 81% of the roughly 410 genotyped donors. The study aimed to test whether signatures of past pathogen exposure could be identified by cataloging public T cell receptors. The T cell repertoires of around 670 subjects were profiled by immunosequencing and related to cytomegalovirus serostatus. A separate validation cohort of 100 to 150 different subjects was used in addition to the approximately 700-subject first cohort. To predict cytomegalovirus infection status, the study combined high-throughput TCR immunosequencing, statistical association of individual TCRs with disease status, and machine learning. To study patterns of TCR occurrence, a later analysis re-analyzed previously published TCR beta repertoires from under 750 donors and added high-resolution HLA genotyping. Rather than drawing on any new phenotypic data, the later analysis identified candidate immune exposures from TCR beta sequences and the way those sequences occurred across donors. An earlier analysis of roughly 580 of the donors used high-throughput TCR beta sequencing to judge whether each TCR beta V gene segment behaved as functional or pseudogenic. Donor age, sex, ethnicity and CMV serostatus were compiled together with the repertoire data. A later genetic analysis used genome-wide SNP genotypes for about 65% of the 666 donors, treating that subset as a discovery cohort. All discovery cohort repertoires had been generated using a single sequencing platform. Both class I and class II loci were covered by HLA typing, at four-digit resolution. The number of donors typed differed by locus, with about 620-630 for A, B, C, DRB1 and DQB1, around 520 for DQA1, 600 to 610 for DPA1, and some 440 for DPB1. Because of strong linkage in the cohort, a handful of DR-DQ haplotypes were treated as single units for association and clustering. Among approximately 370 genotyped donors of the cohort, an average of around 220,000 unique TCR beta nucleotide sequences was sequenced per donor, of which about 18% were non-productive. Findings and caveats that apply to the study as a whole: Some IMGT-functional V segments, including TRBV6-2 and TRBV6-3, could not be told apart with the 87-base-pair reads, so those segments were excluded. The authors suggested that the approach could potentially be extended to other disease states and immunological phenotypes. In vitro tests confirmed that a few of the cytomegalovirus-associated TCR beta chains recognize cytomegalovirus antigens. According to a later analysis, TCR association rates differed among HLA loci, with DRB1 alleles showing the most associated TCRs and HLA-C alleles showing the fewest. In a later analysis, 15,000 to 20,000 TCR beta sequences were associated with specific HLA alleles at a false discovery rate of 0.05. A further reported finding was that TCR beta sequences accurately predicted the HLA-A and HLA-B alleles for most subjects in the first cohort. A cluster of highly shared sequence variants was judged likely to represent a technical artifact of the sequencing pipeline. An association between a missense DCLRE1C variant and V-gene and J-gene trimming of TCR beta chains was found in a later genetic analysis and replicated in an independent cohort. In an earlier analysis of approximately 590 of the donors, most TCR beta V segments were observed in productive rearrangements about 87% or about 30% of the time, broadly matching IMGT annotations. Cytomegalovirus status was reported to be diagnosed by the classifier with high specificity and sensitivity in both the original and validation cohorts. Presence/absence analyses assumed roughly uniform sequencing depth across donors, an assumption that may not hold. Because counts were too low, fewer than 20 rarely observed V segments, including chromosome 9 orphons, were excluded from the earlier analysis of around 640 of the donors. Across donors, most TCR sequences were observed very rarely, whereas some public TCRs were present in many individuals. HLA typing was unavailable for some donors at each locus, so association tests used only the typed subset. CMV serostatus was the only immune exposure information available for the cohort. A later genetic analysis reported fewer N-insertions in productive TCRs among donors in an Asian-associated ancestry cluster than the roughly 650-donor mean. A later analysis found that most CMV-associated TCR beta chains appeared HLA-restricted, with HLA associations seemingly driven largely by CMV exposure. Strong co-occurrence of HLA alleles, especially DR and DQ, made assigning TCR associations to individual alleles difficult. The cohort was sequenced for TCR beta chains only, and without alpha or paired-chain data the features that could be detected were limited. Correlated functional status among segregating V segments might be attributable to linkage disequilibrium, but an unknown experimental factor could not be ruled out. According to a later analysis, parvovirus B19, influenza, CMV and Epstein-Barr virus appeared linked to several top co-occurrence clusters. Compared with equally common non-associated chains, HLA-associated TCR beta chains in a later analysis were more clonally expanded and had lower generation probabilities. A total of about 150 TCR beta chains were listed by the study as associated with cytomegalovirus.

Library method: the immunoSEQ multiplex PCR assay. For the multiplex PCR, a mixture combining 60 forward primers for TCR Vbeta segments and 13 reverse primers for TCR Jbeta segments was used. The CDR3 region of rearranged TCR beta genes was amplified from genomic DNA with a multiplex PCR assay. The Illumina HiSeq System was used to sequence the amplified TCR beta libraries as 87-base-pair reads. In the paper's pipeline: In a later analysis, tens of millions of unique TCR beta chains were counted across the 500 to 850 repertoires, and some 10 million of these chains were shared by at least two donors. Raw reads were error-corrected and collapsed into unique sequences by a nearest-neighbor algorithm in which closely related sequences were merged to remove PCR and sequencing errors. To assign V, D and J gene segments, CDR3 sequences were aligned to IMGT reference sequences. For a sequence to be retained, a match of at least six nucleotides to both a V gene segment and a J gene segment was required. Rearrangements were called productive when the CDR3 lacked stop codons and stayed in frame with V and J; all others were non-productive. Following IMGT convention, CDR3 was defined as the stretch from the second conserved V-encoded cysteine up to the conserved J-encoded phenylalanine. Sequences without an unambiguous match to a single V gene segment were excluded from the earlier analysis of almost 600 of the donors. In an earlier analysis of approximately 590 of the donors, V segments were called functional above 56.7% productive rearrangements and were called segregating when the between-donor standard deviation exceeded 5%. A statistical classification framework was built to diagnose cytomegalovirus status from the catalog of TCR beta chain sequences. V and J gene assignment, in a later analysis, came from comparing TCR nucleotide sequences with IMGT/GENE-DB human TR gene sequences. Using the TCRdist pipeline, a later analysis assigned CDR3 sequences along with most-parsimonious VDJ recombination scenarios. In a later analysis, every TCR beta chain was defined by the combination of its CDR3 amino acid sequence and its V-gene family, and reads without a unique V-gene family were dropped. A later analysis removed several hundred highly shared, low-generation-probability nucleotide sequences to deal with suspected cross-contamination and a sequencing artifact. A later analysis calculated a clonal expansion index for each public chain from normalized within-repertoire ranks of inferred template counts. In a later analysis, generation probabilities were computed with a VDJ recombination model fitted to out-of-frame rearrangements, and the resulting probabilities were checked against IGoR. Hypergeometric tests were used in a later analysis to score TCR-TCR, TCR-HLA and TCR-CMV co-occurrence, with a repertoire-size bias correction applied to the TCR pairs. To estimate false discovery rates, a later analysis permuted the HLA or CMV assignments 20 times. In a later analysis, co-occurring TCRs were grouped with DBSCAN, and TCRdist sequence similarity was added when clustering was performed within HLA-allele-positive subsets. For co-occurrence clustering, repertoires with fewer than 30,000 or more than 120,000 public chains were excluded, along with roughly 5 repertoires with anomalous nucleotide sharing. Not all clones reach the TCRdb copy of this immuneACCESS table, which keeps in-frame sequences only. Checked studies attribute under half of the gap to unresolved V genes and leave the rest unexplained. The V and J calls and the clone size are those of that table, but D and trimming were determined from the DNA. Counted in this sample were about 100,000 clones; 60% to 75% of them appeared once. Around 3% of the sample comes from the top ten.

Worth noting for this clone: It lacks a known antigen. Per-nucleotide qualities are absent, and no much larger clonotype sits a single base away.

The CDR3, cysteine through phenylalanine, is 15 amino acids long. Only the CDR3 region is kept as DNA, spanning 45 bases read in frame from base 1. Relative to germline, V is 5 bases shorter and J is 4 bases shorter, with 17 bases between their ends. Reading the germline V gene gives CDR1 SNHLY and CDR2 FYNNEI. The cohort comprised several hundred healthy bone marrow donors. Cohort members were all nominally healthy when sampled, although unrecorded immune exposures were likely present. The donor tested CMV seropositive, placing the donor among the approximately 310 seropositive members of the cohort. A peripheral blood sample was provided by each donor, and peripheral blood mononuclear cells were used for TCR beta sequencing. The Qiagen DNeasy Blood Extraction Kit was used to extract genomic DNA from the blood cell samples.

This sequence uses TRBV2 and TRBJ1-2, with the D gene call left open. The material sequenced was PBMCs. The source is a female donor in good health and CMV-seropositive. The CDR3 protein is CASSPRSGKSYGYTF. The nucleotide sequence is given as TGTGCCAGCAGTCCCCGGTCGGGGAAAAGCTATGGCTACACCTTC.